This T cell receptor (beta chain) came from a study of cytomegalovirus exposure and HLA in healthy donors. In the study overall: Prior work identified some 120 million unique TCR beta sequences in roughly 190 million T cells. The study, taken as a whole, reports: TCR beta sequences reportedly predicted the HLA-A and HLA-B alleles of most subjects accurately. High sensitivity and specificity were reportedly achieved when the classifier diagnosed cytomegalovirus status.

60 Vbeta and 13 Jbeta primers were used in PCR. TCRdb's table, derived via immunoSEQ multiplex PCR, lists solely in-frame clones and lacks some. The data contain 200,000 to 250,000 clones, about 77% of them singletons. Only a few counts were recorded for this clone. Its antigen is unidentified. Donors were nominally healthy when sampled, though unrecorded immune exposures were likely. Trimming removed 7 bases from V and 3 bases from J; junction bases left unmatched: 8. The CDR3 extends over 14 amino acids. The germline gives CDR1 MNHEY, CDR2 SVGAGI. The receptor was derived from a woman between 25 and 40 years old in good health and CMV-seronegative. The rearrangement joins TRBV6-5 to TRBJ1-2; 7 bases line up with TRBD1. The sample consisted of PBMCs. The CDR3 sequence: CASTRQGVDYGYTF. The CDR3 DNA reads TGTGCCAGCACCAGACAGGGAGTGGACTATGGCTACACCTTC.